The present T cell receptor beta chain was sequenced within a study of T-cell reconstitution after alpha-beta-depleted transplantation in children. V was pared by 4 bases and J by 8 bases, with 12 bases between. Germline values: CDR1 SSHAT, CDR2 FNYEAQ (reference sequence). The CDR3 totals 13 residues. Molecular barcoding with unique molecular identifiers was used for the TCRbeta library. TCRdb re-called the PCR reads through MiXCR, storing one row per CDR3 protein. The data show hundreds of thousands of distinct CDR3 sequences, with 16% seen just once and about 1.1% held by the top ten. This clonotype was seen a few times.

Sample: PBMCs from the stem cell graft donor, taken from the stem cell graft. The receptor was isolated from a human donor who donated a stem cell graft to a child with acute myeloid leukemia. The genes are TRBV7-7 and TRBJ2-1; D is unclear. The CDR3 sequence is CASSSPPVHEQFF. The CDR3 coding sequence is TGTGCCAGCAGCTCCCCCCCAGTCCATGAGCAGTTCTTC.